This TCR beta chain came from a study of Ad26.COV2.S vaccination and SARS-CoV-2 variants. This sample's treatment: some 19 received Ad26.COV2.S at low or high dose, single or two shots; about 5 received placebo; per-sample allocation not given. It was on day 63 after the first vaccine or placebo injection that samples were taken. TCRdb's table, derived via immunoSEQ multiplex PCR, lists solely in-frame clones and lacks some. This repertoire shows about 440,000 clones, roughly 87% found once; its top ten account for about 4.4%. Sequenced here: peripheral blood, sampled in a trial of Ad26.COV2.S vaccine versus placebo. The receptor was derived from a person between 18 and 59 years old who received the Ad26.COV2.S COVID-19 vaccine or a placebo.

CDR3 amino acids: CASSLSTGMETQYF. The DNA of the CDR3 is TGTGCCAGCAGCTTATCCACAGGGATGGAGACCCAGTACTTC. The chain joins TRBV7-9 to TRBJ2-5, with D possibly being TRBD1 (6 bases). V lost 2 bases and J lost 5, with 12 bases in between. This CDR3 comprises 14 residues. Germline CDR1 is SEHNR and CDR2 is FQNEAQ (reference sequence).